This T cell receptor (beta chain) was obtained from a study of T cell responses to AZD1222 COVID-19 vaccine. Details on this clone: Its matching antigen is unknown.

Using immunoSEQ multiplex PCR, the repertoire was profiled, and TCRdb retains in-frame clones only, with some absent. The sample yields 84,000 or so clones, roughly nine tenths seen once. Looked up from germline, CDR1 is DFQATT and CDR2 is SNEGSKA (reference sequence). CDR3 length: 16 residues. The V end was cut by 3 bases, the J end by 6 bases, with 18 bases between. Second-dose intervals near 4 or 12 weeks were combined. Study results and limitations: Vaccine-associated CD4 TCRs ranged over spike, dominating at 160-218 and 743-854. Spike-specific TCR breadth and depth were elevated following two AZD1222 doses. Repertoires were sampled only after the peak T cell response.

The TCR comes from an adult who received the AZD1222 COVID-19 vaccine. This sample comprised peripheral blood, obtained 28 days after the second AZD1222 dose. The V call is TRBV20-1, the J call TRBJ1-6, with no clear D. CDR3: CSASDGRAYPNSPLHF. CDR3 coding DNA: TGCAGTGCTAGTGATGGTAGGGCGTACCCTAATTCACCCCTCCACTTT.